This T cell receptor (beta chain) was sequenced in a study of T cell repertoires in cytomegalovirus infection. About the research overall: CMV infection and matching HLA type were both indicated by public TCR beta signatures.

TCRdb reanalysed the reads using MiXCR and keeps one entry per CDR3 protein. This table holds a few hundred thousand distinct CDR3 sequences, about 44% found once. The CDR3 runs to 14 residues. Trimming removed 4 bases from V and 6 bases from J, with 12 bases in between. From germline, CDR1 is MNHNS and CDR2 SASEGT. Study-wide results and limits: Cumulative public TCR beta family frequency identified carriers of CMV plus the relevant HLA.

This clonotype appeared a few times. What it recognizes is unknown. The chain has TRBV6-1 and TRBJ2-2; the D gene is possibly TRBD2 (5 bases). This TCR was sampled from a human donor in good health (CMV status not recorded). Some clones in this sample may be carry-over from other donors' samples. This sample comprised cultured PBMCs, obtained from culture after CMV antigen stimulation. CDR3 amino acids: CASSGTSLSGELFF. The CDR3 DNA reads TGTGCCAGCAGTGGAACTAGTCTATCCGGGGAGCTGTTTTTT.